This entry lists 26 T cell receptor beta chains sequenced from one sample in a study of shared clonotypes between healthy human individuals. Naive CD8 populations comprised CD45RO-negative cells positively selected for CCR7, excluding terminally differentiated effector memory CD45RA+ cells. Some clones are missing from TCRdb's copy, which holds only in-frame ones; the method was immunoSEQ multiplex PCR. The sample holds millions of clones, less than 95% seen once. Sample: naive CD8+ T cells sorted from blood. These receptors all come from a young man in good health.

This chain connects TRBV7-4 to TRBJ1-2, with D unresolved. The CDR3 contains 15 residues. The V gene lost 0 bases and the J gene lost 13 bases, with 21 bases spanning the gap. Looked up from germline, CDR1 is SGHVT and CDR2 is SQSDAQ. Written as DNA, the CDR3 is TGTGCCAGCAGCTTAGCCCTACCTGTGCGGGCTACAGTCACCTTC. As protein: CASSLALPVRATVTF. The complete variable domain, with remaining parts taken from reference TRBV7-4 and TRBJ1-2, reads GAGVSQSPRYKVAKRGRDVALRCDSISGHVTLYWYRQTLGQGSEVLTYSQSDAQRDKSGRPSGRFSAERPERSVSTLKIQRTEQGDSAVYLCASSLALPVRATVTFGSGTRLTVV.

The rearrangement joins TRBV13 to TRBJ2-7; D perhaps matches TRBD2 (5 bases). With 4 bases removed from V and 3 bases from J, the gap between germline ends came to 19 bases. CDR1 and CDR2 from the germline V gene are PRHDT and FYEKMQ (reference sequence). The CDR3 totals 16 residues. The CDR3: CASSSWGVDADYEQYF. The DNA for the CDR3 is TGTGCCAGCAGCTCCTGGGGAGTGGACGCTGACTACGAGCAGTACTTC. The complete variable domain, with remaining parts taken from reference TRBV13 and TRBJ2-7, reads AAGVIQSPRHLIKEKRETATLKCYPIPRHDTVYWYQQGPGQDPQFLISFYEKMQSDKGSIPDRFSAQQFSDYHSELNMSSLELGDSALYFCASSSWGVDADYEQYFGPGTRLTVT.

The CDR3 protein is CASSGLAGAMETQYF. The CDR3 DNA reads TGTGCCAGCAGTGGACTAGCGGGAGCTATGGAGACCCAGTACTTC. The chain employs TRBV2 and TRBJ2-5; TRBD2 matches 12 bases. Per germline, CDR1 SNHLY and CDR2 FYNNEI. CDR3 length equals 15 residues. The V segment lost 4 bases and the J segment 5 bases; nucleotides outside the gene matches: 5.

The rearrangement joins TRBV27 to TRBJ2-2, with a weak D call TRBD2 (7 bases). The CDR3 sequence is 15 residues long. Germline V lookup: CDR1 MNHEY, CDR2 SMNVEV (reference sequence). The V and J ends lost 7 bases and 5 bases respectively, with 17 bases between them. The CDR3 protein is CASTLGGGSTGELFF. The CDR3 coding sequence is TGTGCCAGCACCCTAGGCGGGGGCAGTACCGGGGAGCTGTTTTTT.

This chain uses TRBV23-1 with TRBJ2-7, with 7 bases aligning to TRBD1. TRBV23-1 is an ORF, with its function uncertain. The CDR3 contains 15 residues. V lost 6 bases and J lost 3; bases outside the gene matches: 11. The chain's CDR3 is CASRLDRIKGYEQYF. CDR3 coding DNA: TGCGCCAGCAGACTGGACAGGATAAAGGGCTACGAGCAGTACTTC.

This clone appeared a single time. The genes are TRBV6-5 and TRBJ2-7; no firm D call. Trimming shortened V by 6 bases and J by 0 bases, and 12 bases separated the two germline ends. The CDR3 contains 14 residues. CDR1 is MNHEY, CDR2 SVGAGI, per germline. DNA of the CDR3: TGTGCCAGCAGCCTCACCACGAGCTCCTACGAGCAGTACTTC. Its translation is CASSLTTSSYEQYF.

This clone is a singleton in its sample. The gene calls are TRBV6-5 and TRBJ1-4; a weak D match, TRBD1 (5 bases). Per germline, CDR1 MNHEY and CDR2 SVGAGI. The CDR3 consists of 15 residues. V shed 5 bases and J shed 7 bases, with 17 bases lying between them. In DNA form, the CDR3 reads TGTGCCAGCAGTCCGTCTGAGGGGCTGGGTGAAAAACTGTTTTTT. Amino acid sequence: CASSPSEGLGEKLFF.

On this clone: A far larger clone is off by one base, so a read error is likely. This CDR3 is also generated by other DNA sequences in the sample. The chain is built from TRBV13 and TRBJ2-7, with D unresolved. Germline lookup yields CDR1 PRHDT and CDR2 FYEKMQ (reference sequence). Deletions cut 1 base from V and 6 bases from J, with 4 bases between. CDR3 length: 11 amino acids. CDR3: CASSLEGEQYF. The CDR3 nucleotides read TGTGCCAGCAGCTTAGAGGGCGAGCAGTACTTC.

This clone was observed a single time. At one boundary the junction diverges from the germline segment, which might be a read error. This sample includes further DNA sequences coding for the same CDR3. The J gene is TRBJ1-2, the V gene TRBV28; D is perhaps TRBD1 (5 bases). CDR1 and CDR2 from the germline V gene are MDHEN and SYDVKM. There are 12 residues in the CDR3. The CDR3 here is CASSSTTARHTF. DNA of the CDR3: TGCGCCAGCAGTTCAACGACAGCGCGGCACACCTTC.

The chain has TRBV5-4 and TRBJ1-1; D is uncertain. The CDR3 covers 14 residues. Germline assignment: CDR1 SGHNT and CDR2 YYREEE (reference sequence). V lost 0 bases and J lost 0, with 6 bases in between. The CDR3 loop reads CASSLVHLNTEAFF. The CDR3 DNA follows: TGTGCCAGCAGCTTGGTTCATCTGAACACTGAAGCTTTCTTT.

The chain is built from TRBV13 and TRBJ1-2; D remains unclear. Germline loops: CDR1 PRHDT, CDR2 FYEKMQ (reference sequence). The CDR3 loop spans 14 amino acids. V was trimmed by 0 bases and J by 3 bases, leaving 8 bases between them. The DNA for the CDR3 is TGTGCCAGCAGCTTAGGTTGGGGAGACTATGGCTACACCTTC. Translated, it gives CASSLGWGDYGYTF. The whole variable domain, filled in from reference TRBV13 and TRBJ1-2, reads AAGVIQSPRHLIKEKRETATLKCYPIPRHDTVYWYQQGPGQDPQFLISFYEKMQSDKGSIPDRFSAQQFSDYHSELNMSSLELGDSALYFCASSLGWGDYGYTFGSGTRLTVV.

V and J are TRBV30 and TRBJ1-1, with D perhaps matching TRBD1 (5 bases). Germline CDR1 is GTSNPN and CDR2 is SVGIG (reference sequence). The V and J ends lost 2 bases and 11 bases respectively, with 15 bases between them. The length of the CDR3 is 12 residues. The CDR3 nucleotides are TGTGCCTGGAGTTCAAGTGGGGGTTGGGCTTTCTTT. This translates into CAWSSSGGWAFF. The whole variable domain, filled in from reference TRBV30 and TRBJ1-1, reads SQTIHQWPATLVQPVGSPLSLECTVEGTSNPNLYWYRQAAGRGLQLLFYSVGIGQISSEVPQNLSASRPQDRQFILSSKKLLLSDSGFYLCAWSSSGGWAFFGQGTRLTVV.

J is TRBJ2-7 and V is TRBV6-1; D might be TRBD1 or TRBD2, each matching 5 bases. CDR3 length: 14 amino acids. CDR1 MNHNS and CDR2 SASEGT come from the germline V gene. The V end lost 2 bases, the J end lost 4 bases, and 12 bases lay between the germline ends. Here the CDR3 DNA reads TGTGCCAGCAGTGAACGGGGCCCCATATACGAGCAGTACTTC. The encoded protein is CASSERGPIYEQYF.

About this clone itself: Other DNA sequences in the sample encode the same CDR3. This chain's CDR3 is CASSVAGTPTYGYTF. The CDR3, as DNA: TGTGCCAGCAGCGTAGCGGGAACCCCCACCTATGGCTACACCTTC. The chain couples TRBV9 to TRBJ1-2, with D unresolved. This CDR3 has 15 residues. Trimming removed 0 bases at V and 4 bases at J, with 13 bases between. Germline assignment: CDR1 SGDLS and CDR2 YYNGEE.

V gene TRBV7-6 combines with J gene TRBJ1-3; D is undetermined. CDR3 length equals 15 residues. V dropped 0 bases and J dropped 2 bases, with 8 bases sitting between them. Looked up from germline, CDR1 is SGHVS and CDR2 is FNYEAQ. The CDR3 bases are TGTGCCAGCAGCTTAGCGCCGGGAGCTGGAAACACCATATATTTT. It yields the protein CASSLAPGAGNTIYF.

A word on this clone: The same CDR3 is also encoded by other DNA sequences in this sample. The rearrangement uses TRBV5-8 and TRBJ2-7; TRBD2 is a possible D gene (6 bases). Trimming left V 3 bases short and J 3 bases short, with 7 bases between. This CDR3 has 12 amino acids. CDR1 and CDR2 from the germline V gene are SGHTS and YDEGEE. CDR3 in DNA: TGTGCCAGCAGCTCCGGGAGCTACGAGCAGTACTTC. It translates to CASSSGSYEQYF.

V and J are TRBV25-1 and TRBJ2-1, with a weak D call TRBD2 (6 bases). The germline V and J ends were trimmed by 5 bases and 6 bases, with 23 bases remaining between them. This CDR3 is built from 17 residues. CDR1 MGHDK and CDR2 SYGVNS come from the germline V gene. CDR3 coding DNA: TGTGCCAGCAGTTCGAGGGCACGGGGGACTGGGGTCAATGAGCAGTTCTTC. Protein: CASSSRARGTGVNEQFF.

The chain is built from TRBV4-3 and TRBJ2-7; D is perhaps TRBD1 (7 bases). The CDR3 runs to 14 residues. V lost 1 base to trimming and J lost 4 bases, with 11 bases between them. Germline CDR1 LGHNA, CDR2 YSLEER. The CDR3: CASSQVAGGYEQYF. CDR3 in DNA: TGCGCCAGCAGCCAAGTGGCAGGGGGGTACGAGCAGTACTTC.

With respect to this clone: The same CDR3 can be traced to other DNA sequences in this sample. DNA for the CDR3: TGTGCCAGCAGTTTGAGAGGAGCCTACGAGCAGTACTTC. Residues: CASSLRGAYEQYF. The gene calls are TRBV27 and TRBJ2-7; D remains unclear. V was pared by 3 bases and J by 2 bases, with 8 bases between. The CDR3 is made up of 13 amino acids. Germline-derived CDR1 and CDR2 are MNHEY and SMNVEV (reference sequence).

As regards this clone: Other DNA sequences in this specimen translate into the identical CDR3. The V call is TRBV4-3, the J call TRBJ2-1; TRBD2 aligns across 13 bases. The CDR3 spans 16 residues. Trimming at V came to 3 bases and at J to 6 bases, leaving 5 bases not matched to a gene. Germline assignment: CDR1 LGHNA and CDR2 YSLEER. The DNA of the CDR3 is TGCGCCAGCAGCCAGGATGGACTAGCGGGAGTCAATGAGCAGTTCTTC. It translates to CASSQDGLAGVNEQFF.

V gene TRBV7-3 combines with J gene TRBJ2-3; no definite D call. Looked up from germline, CDR1 is SGHTA and CDR2 is FQGTGA. Trimming stripped 5 bases from V and 2 bases from J, with 11 bases between. The CDR3 runs to 14 residues. The CDR3: CASSRQGPTDTQYF. The DNA of the CDR3 is TGTGCCAGCAGCCGACAAGGACCCACAGATACGCAGTATTTT. Full variable domain (remainder filled in from reference TRBV7-3 and TRBJ2-3): GAGVSQTPSNKVTEKGKYVELRCDPISGHTALYWYRQSLGQGPEFLIYFQGTGAADDSGLPNDRFFAVRPEGSVSTLKIQRTERGDSAVYLCASSRQGPTDTQYFGPGTRLTVL.

The gene calls are TRBV28 and TRBJ2-7, with unresolved D. The germline V gene encodes CDR1 MDHEN and CDR2 SYDVKM. Trimming pared 7 bases from V and 1 base from J, leaving 8 bases between. This CDR3 is 12 amino acids long. CDR3 DNA: TGTGCCAGCAAGGAGCCGTCCTACGAGCAGTACTTC. Amino acids: CASKEPSYEQYF.

The chain links TRBV7-6 to TRBJ2-2; TRBD2 is a possible D gene (5 bases). Looked up from germline, CDR1 is SGHVS and CDR2 is FNYEAQ. With 1 base removed from V and 2 bases from J, the gap between germline ends came to 8 bases. This CDR3 is 15 amino acids long. CDR3 residues: CASSLVTGNTGELFF. CDR3 in DNA: TGTGCCAGCAGCTTAGTCACGGGAAACACCGGGGAGCTGTTTTTT.

J is TRBJ2-1 and V is TRBV27; either TRBD1 or TRBD2 may supply D (5 bases each). The CDR3 consists of 14 residues. The V gene lost 8 bases and the J gene lost 4 bases, with 15 bases spanning the gap. Per germline, CDR1 MNHEY and CDR2 SMNVEV (reference sequence). The CDR3 sequence is CASRSGTTYNEQFF. In DNA, the CDR3 is TGTGCCAGCCGATCCGGGACGACTTACAATGAGCAGTTCTTC.

Details on this clone: A much more abundant neighbour one base away suggests this may be a read error. The V call is TRBV30, the J call TRBJ1-4, with D unresolved. This CDR3 comprises 12 residues. Between the trimmed V and J ends, which lost 5 bases and 8 bases, there was a span of 12 bases. CDR1 and CDR2 (germline): GTSNPN, SVGIG (reference sequence). The CDR3 bases are TGTGCCTGGCCCGACGGGAAGGAAAAACTGTTTTTT. It translates to CAWPDGKEKLFF.

The chain carries TRBV10-3 and TRBJ2-5; 9 bases map to TRBD2. The V and J ends lost 3 bases and 2 bases, in that order; junction bases with no gene match: 7. Germline values: CDR1 ENHRY, CDR2 SYGVKD. There are 16 residues in the CDR3. For the CDR3, the DNA is TGTGCCATCAGTGAACCTAGCGGGATAACTCAAGAGACCCAGTACTTC. The encoded protein is CAISEPSGITQETQYF.